A single T cell receptor beta chain is shown here with its context. Its antigen is unknown. A junction end diverges from the germline sequence, so it may reflect a read error. TCR alpha and beta CDR3 regions were amplified with the iRepertoire nested amplicon-rescue multiplex PCR (arm-PCR) platform from RNA. The input for one-step reverse transcription and amplification was about 95-450 ng of either tissue mRNA or PBMC total RNA. Following bead purification, Illumina adapters were added by a secondary multiplex PCR, and the libraries were gel-purified between 200 and 400 bp. Libraries carried internal 6-nucleotide barcodes used for demultiplexing. Sequencing of the libraries was done on an Illumina MiSeq using 2x220 or 2x250 nucleotide paired-end reads. The original pipeline was this. Paired reads were merged using FLASH 1.2.11 and aligned with BWA-MEM to the GRCh37 human genome, and TRA and TRB reads were then extracted. V and J assignment used an IMGT-derived reference of cassette sequences and CDR3 motifs that included pseudogenes. Reads were translated in three frames, and productive CDR3s were defined as those with a C...FGXG motif and no stop codons. Unique combinations of V-J cassette pair and CDR3 amino acid sequence were defined as clonotypes. Filtering of reads was based on Hamming distance, with the threshold set by the sequence error rate of each sample in mapped regions. Using fastp trimming at Q25 and MiXCR clonotype assembly, TCRdb reanalyzed the public sequencing data and kept in-frame beta chains. Rows are combined by CDR3 protein, so each entry shows the most common genes and DNA. TCRdb's processing, not the authors', yielded these V and J calls. Present in this sample are more than 90,000 distinct CDR3 sequences, approximately 40% of which were seen just once. The top ten hold around two fifths of the sample.

For CDR1 and CDR2, the germline V gene lists SGHTA and FQGNSA. The CDR3 runs 14 residues from the cysteine to the phenylalanine. Just CDR3 DNA is preserved here, 42 bases in frame from base 1. This specimen belongs to a study of glioma-infiltrating T cells (TCRdb year 2016). At the level of the whole study: TCR alpha- and beta-chain repertoires were sequenced from glioma tissue, non-neoplastic brain tissue and matched peripheral blood mononuclear cells. To measure how far tissue and blood T-cell populations diverged, each tissue-infiltrating repertoire was compared against the peripheral blood repertoire of the same patient. Three low-grade glioma patients, several primary glioblastoma patients, and three non-glioma patients who contributed non-neoplastic brain tissue made up the paired cohort.

The research as a whole found: The group comparisons were based on small numbers of patients: three non-neoplastic, three low-grade glioma and several glioblastoma patients. VJ-independent divergence between tissue and blood was lower than expected in non-neoplastic patients but higher than expected in all gliomas, particularly low-grade gliomas. Only a very small number of CDR3 sequences turned up in both tissue and blood, a result put down to high CDR3 diversity combined with limited sampling.

The chain is encoded by TRBV7-2 joined to TRBJ1-2; the D gene cannot be named for sure. Sequenced input: glioma tissue, nonneoplastic brain tissue, or PBMCs (not recorded which). The receptor was derived from a human donor with low-grade glioma or glioblastoma, undergoing nonglioma brain surgery, or in good health (not recorded which). In nucleotide form, the sequence is TGTGCCAGCAGCCCTGTGGCCGGGAAGAGTGGCTACAACTTT. It is translated as CASSPVAGKSGYNF.